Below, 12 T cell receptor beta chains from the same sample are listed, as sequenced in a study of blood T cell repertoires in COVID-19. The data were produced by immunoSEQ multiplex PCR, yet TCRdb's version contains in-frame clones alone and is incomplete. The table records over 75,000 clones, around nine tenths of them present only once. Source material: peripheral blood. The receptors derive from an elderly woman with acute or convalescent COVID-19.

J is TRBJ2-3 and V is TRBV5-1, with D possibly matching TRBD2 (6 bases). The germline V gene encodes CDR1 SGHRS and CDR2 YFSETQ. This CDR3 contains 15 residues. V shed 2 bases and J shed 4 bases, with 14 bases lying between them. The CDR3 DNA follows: TGCGCCAGCAGCTTAGGAGGGAACGGGGCAGATACGCAGTATTTT. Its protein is CASSLGGNGADTQYF.

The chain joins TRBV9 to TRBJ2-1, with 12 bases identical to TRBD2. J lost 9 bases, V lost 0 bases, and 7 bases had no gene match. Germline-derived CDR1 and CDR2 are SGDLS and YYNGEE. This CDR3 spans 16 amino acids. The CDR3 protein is CASSVASASGGAEQFF. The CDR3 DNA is TGTGCCAGCAGCGTAGCTAGCGCTAGCGGGGGGGCTGAGCAGTTCTTC.

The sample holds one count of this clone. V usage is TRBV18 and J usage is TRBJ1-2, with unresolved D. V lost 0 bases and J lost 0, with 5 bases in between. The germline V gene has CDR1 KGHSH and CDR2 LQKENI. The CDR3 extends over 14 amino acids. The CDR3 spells CASSPPAANYGYTF. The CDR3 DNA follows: TGTGCCAGCTCACCACCGGCAGCTAACTATGGCTACACCTTC.

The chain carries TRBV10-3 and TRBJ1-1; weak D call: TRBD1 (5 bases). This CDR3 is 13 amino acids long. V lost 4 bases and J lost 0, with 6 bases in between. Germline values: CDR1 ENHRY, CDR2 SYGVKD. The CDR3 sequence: CAISGGVNTEAFF. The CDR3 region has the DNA TGTGCCATCAGTGGGGGGGTGAACACTGAAGCTTTCTTT.

Here the CDR3 DNA reads TGCAGCGTTGAAGATCCAGGGGGCACTGAAGCTTTCTTT. Translating gives CSVEDPGGTEAFF. The chain uses TRBV29-1 and TRBJ1-1; 7 bases agree with TRBD1. J lost 4 bases, V lost 0 bases, and 2 bases had no gene match. This CDR3 region has 13 residues. CDR1 and CDR2 (germline): SQVTM, ANQGSEA.

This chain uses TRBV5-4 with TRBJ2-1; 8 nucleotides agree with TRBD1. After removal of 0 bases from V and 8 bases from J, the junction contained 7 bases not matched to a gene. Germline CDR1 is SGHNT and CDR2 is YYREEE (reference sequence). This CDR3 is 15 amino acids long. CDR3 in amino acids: CASSLGRTGIDEQFF. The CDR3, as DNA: TGTGCCAGCAGCTTGGGGCGGACAGGGATAGATGAGCAGTTCTTC.

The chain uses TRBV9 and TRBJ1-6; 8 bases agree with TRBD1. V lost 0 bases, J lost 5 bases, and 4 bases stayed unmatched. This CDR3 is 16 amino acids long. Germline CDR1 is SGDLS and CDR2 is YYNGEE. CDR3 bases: TGTGCCAGCAGCGTAGGTCAGGGGGCCAATAATTCACCCCTCCACTTT. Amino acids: CASSVGQGANNSPLHF.

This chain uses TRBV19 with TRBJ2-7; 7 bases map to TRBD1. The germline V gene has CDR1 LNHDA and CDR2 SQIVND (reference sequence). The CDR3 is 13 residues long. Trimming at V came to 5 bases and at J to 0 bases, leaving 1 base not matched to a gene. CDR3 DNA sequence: TGTGCCAGTAGTCCAGGGGGCTCCTACGAGCAGTACTTC. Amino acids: CASSPGGSYEQYF.

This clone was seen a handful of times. CDR3 sequence (DNA): TGTGCCAGCGGCGCGGGAGCTTACAATGAGCAGTTCTTC. Translating gives CASGAGAYNEQFF. The V gene is TRBV28, the J gene TRBJ2-1, with TRBD2 identical over 7 bases. With 8 bases clipped from V and 4 bases from J, the junction kept 5 bases outside the gene matches. The CDR3 totals 13 residues. CDR1 and CDR2 (germline): MDHEN, SYDVKM.

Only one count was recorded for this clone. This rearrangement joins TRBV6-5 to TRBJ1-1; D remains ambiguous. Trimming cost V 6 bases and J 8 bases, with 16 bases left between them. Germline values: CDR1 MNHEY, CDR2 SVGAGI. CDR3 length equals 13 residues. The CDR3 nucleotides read TGTGCCAGCAGCCCCCCAGGAGGGTTCGAAGCTTTCTTT. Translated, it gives CASSPPGGFEAFF.

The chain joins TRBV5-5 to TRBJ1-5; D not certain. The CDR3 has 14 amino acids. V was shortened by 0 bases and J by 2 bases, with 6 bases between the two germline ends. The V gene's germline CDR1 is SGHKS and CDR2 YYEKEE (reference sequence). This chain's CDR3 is CASSLVGGNQPQHF. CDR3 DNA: TGTGCCAGCAGCTTGGTGGGAGGCAATCAGCCCCAGCATTTT.

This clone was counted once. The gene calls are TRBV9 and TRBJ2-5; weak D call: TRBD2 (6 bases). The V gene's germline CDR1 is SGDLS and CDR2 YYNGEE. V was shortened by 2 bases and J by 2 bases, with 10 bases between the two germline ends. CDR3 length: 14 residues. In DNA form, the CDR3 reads TGTGCCAGCAGCGTGGGACTGCAACAAGAGACCCAGTACTTC. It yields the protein CASSVGLQQETQYF.